This T cell receptor beta chain was profiled in a study of vaccination effects on CD4 cells after COVID-19. Findings of the study overall: In the late period after vaccination, infection- and vaccine-induced clones contracted markedly.

This clone was seen a handful of times. The antigen is not known. ViraFEST assay sequencing came after antigen-specific CD4+ T cells were expanded with viral peptide pools. After around 10 days in culture, the CD4+ T cells were isolated. All study participants received two doses of BNT162b2 or mRNA-1273 vaccine. The table came from immunoSEQ multiplex PCR; TCRdb's copy has only in-frame clones and leaves some out. The sample carries about 72,000 clones, roughly four fifths recorded once. The CDR3 contains 12 residues. V lost 9 bases, J lost 6 bases, and 2 bases stayed unmatched. Germline V gene lookup returns CDR1 SNHLY and CDR2 FYNNEI.

This clonotype originated in a human donor who received a COVID-19 vaccine. Sequences were derived from CD4+ T cells from PBMCs cultured with HCoV-229E spike peptides, sampled after COVID-19 vaccination. The rearrangement links TRBV2 to TRBJ1-5, with 10 bases fitting TRBD1. CDR3: CASGTGVQPQHF. CDR3 in DNA: TGTGCCAGTGGGACAGGGGTTCAGCCCCAGCATTTT.